This T cell receptor (beta chain) was recovered during a study of T-cell reconstitution after alpha-beta-depleted transplantation in children. Study results and caveats: Alpha-beta T cells present about two months after transplant were reported to originate from several hundred expanded graft clones.

This clonotype has ten or more counts. Its cognate antigen is unknown. Researchers prepared the TCRbeta library using unique molecular identifiers, the study reports. TCRdb independently ran MiXCR on the PCR reads; one entry per CDR3 protein. Of hundreds of thousands of distinct CDR3 sequences listed, about a tenth are singletons. This TCR derives from a child under two years old with acute myeloid leukemia, due to receive a stem cell transplant. Sample: PBMCs, taken before TCRalphabeta/CD19-depleted stem cell transplant.

The CDR3 loop reads CASSFPGGHSEYNEQFF. Written as DNA, the CDR3 is TGTGCCAGCAGTTTCCCGGGAGGCCACTCGGAGTACAATGAGCAGTTCTTC. The V and J genes are TRBV12-3 or TRBV12-4 and TRBJ2-1; 7 bases align to TRBD2. The J segment lost 4 bases and the V segment lost 3 bases, leaving 12 bases of the junction unmatched. The CDR3 loop spans 17 amino acids.